Listed here are 30 T cell receptor beta chains from one sample, sequenced in a study of T cells in Graves' hyperthyroidism and ophthalmopathy. TCR beta CDR3 sequences were amplified from RNA transcripts. RT-PCR in the first round (using the HTBI primer set) targeted the TCR CDR3. TCRdb fed the multiplex PCR reads into MiXCR, producing one record per CDR3 protein. The sample yields around 300,000 distinct CDR3 sequences, around 13% seen once. Sequenced material: blood. Source of these receptors: a woman in her 40s with Graves' ophthalmopathy.

In this sample, this clonotype turned up many times. The chain has TRBV10-3 and TRBJ1-1; D is perhaps TRBD1 (5 bases). The germline V gene encodes CDR1 ENHRY and CDR2 SYGVKD. V was trimmed by 6 bases and J by 2 bases, leaving 28 bases between them. CDR3 length: 19 residues. DNA for the CDR3: TGTGCCATCAGAACCCGGGAGGCCGGGAGACCGGGGGTAAACACTGAAGCTTTCTTT. This sequence encodes CAIRTREAGRPGVNTEAFF.

This clonotype appeared many times. The V gene is TRBV12-3 or TRBV12-4, the J gene TRBJ2-7; 8 nucleotides match TRBD2. The CDR3 runs to 14 residues. J was trimmed by 1 base and V by 5 bases; bases with no gene match: 4. CDR3: CASSLTSESYEQYF. Here the CDR3 DNA reads TGTGCCAGCAGTCTGACTAGCGAATCCTACGAGCAGTACTTC.

The V gene is TRBV6-5, the J gene TRBJ1-2; TRBD1 might be the D (6 bases). Looked up from germline, CDR1 is MNHEY and CDR2 is SVGAGI. The ends were cut back, 0 bases at V and 4 bases at J, with 9 bases in the middle. There are 14 residues in the CDR3. The CDR3 loop reads CASSYSQGVYGYTF. The DNA of the CDR3 is TGTGCCAGCAGTTACTCACAGGGCGTCTATGGCTACACCTTC.

Many counts were recorded for this clonotype. The J gene is TRBJ1-2, the V gene TRBV12-3 or TRBV12-4; TRBD1 might be the D (6 bases). V was shortened by 2 bases and J by 4 bases, with 11 bases between the two germline ends. The CDR3 is made up of 14 amino acids. CDR3 in amino acids: CASSLTGSAYGYTF. The CDR3 region has the DNA TGTGCCAGCAGTTTAACAGGGTCTGCCTATGGCTACACCTTC.

This clonotype showed up many times. The chain carries TRBV2 and TRBJ1-2, with D maybe TRBD1 (5 bases). Trimming took off 3 bases at V and 2 bases at J, with 10 bases between the two ends. The CDR3 totals 14 residues. Germline V gives CDR1 SNHLY, CDR2 FYNNEI. In DNA, the CDR3 is TGTGCCAGCAGTGAGAGACAGATGAACTATGGCTACACCTTC. It codes for CASSERQMNYGYTF.

This clonotype was counted only a few times. The chain uses TRBV5-8 and TRBJ2-1, with D perhaps TRBD2 (5 bases). V was pared by 5 bases and J by 8 bases, with 14 bases between. The CDR3 covers 13 residues. Germline loops: CDR1 SGHTS, CDR2 YDEGEE. The CDR3: CASSLPEGDEQFF. Written as DNA, the CDR3 is TGTGCCAGCAGTTTACCCGAGGGCGATGAGCAGTTCTTC.

The V and J genes are TRBV6-1 and TRBJ1-6; D is uncertain. The CDR3 has 12 residues. V gave up 2 bases and J gave up 9 bases, with 5 bases separating them. In germline, CDR1 is MNHNS, CDR2 SASEGT. CDR3 loop: CASSESTSPLHF. CDR3 DNA: TGTGCCAGCAGTGAAAGTACTTCACCCCTCCACTTT.

This clonotype was found many times. The V call is TRBV7-9, the J call TRBJ1-2, with 7 bases aligning to TRBD1. V was pared by 2 bases and J by 3 bases, with 9 bases of the junction left unmatched. There are 16 residues in the CDR3. CDR1 is SEHNR, CDR2 FQNEAQ, per germline (reference sequence). In nucleotides, the CDR3 is TGTGCCAGCAGCTTACCCCGGGAGGGGGCTGACTATGGCTACACCTTC. Translation: CASSLPREGADYGYTF.

In its sample, this clonotype was seen many times. This CDR3 reads CASSRRTGRKGNTIYF. In nucleotides, the CDR3 is TGTGCCAGCAGCCGGAGGACAGGAAGGAAAGGAAACACCATATATTTT. The V call is TRBV7-2, the J call TRBJ1-3; TRBD1 matches 7 bases. Looked up from germline, CDR1 is SGHTA and CDR2 is FQGNSA. With 5 bases clipped from V and 4 bases from J, the junction kept 11 bases outside the gene matches. The CDR3 has 16 amino acids.

The chain couples TRBV24-1 to TRBJ2-2; the D gene is possibly TRBD1 (5 bases). CDR1 is KGHDR and CDR2 is SFDVKD in the germline V gene. V was shortened by 9 bases and J by 1 base, with 5 bases between the two germline ends. The CDR3 has 12 residues. Here the CDR3 DNA reads TGTGCCACCCAGGGGAACACCGGGGAGCTGTTTTTT. Amino acids: CATQGNTGELFF.

The V and J genes are TRBV28 and TRBJ2-5, with TRBD2 matching over 10 bases. Germline-derived CDR1 and CDR2 are MDHEN and SYDVKM. The length of the CDR3 is 15 residues. V shed 5 bases, J shed 5 bases, and the junction held 8 bases outside the gene matches. CDR3 residues: CASSGVAGGGETQYF. The CDR3 bases are TGTGCCAGCAGTGGCGTAGCGGGAGGTGGGGAGACCCAGTACTTC.

This clonotype was counted many times. This sequence joins TRBV13 and TRBJ2-5; TRBD1 aligns across 8 bases. V gave up 2 bases and J gave up 5 bases; unmatched junction bases: 10. The CDR3 sequence is 16 residues long. The germline V gene encodes CDR1 PRHDT and CDR2 FYEKMQ (reference sequence). The chain's CDR3 is CASSLRVADRAETQYF. Here the CDR3 DNA reads TGTGCCAGCAGCTTAAGAGTCGCGGACAGGGCTGAGACCCAGTACTTC.

In its sample, this clonotype was seen many times. V and J are TRBV24-1 and TRBJ1-2; 9 nucleotides line up with TRBD1. This CDR3 is 13 amino acids long. The J segment lost 10 bases and the V segment lost 3 bases, leaving 5 bases of the junction unmatched. Per germline, CDR1 KGHDR and CDR2 SFDVKD. CDR3 coding DNA: TGTGCCACCAGTGATGAACAGGGGGCGGACTACACCTTC. Translating it yields CATSDEQGADYTF.

This clonotype was found many times. One end of the junction varies from germline; a read error may be responsible. This chain joins TRBV12-3 or TRBV12-4 and TRBJ2-7, with 7 bases that match TRBD1. The CDR3 consists of 12 residues. The CDR3 nucleotides are TGTGCCGGCAGGGGGACCAGCTACGAGCAGTACTTC. Encoded protein: CAGRGTSYEQYF.

This clonotype occurred many times. The J gene is TRBJ2-1, the V gene TRBV28, with 10 nucleotides matching TRBD2. The CDR3 totals 15 residues. J lost 8 bases, V lost 3 bases, and 7 bases had no gene match. Looked up from germline, CDR1 is MDHEN and CDR2 is SYDVKM. This chain's CDR3 is CASSFPSGRTHEQFF. The CDR3 DNA reads TGTGCCAGCAGTTTTCCTAGCGGGAGAACCCATGAGCAGTTCTTC.

This clonotype appeared many times. The DNA for the CDR3 is TGTGCCAGCAGCTACCTAGCGGGAGGGAGGGATGAGCAGTTCTTC. As protein: CASSYLAGGRDEQFF. J is TRBJ2-1 and V is TRBV7-6; 12 bases line up with TRBD2. Per germline, CDR1 SGHVS and CDR2 FNYEAQ. CDR3 length equals 15 residues. With 4 bases clipped from V and 8 bases from J, the junction kept 6 bases outside the gene matches.

V gene TRBV7-2 combines with J gene TRBJ2-3, with unresolved D. V lost 3 bases and J lost 5, with 6 bases in between. The germline gives CDR1 SGHTA, CDR2 FQGNSA. The CDR3 totals 12 residues. The CDR3 DNA follows: TGTGCCAGCAGCTTCCTCGGAGATACGCAGTATTTT. Its translation: CASSFLGDTQYF. Full variable domain (outside the CDR3, taken from reference TRBV7-2 and TRBJ2-3): GAGVSQSPSNKVTEKGKDVELRCDPISGHTALYWYRQSLGQGLEFLIYFQGNSAPDKSGLPSDRFSAERTGGSVSTLTIQRTQQEDSAVYLCASSFLGDTQYFGPGTRLTVL.

This clonotype appeared many times. The V and J genes are TRBV12-3 or TRBV12-4 and TRBJ2-7, with 9 bases aligning to TRBD1. Germline trimming cut 6 bases from V and 4 bases from J; bases unmatched to any gene: 10. The length of the CDR3 is 15 residues. For the CDR3, the DNA is TGTGCCAGCAGCCTAACGACAGGGGGGGTTTACGAGCAGTACTTC. It yields the protein CASSLTTGGVYEQYF.

This clonotype was seen ten or more times. The V call is TRBV27, the J call TRBJ1-5, with D unresolved. The germline V and J ends were trimmed by 6 bases and 1 base, with 10 bases remaining between them. The CDR3 sequence is 14 residues long. In germline, CDR1 is MNHEY, CDR2 SMNVEV (reference sequence). In DNA form, the CDR3 reads TGTGCCAGCAGCAATGTAGGGAGCAATCAGCCCCAGCATTTT. Residues: CASSNVGSNQPQHF.

This clonotype occurred many times. The chain combines TRBV5-1 with TRBJ1-2; D gene unclear. V dropped 0 bases and J dropped 4 bases, with 7 bases sitting between them. This CDR3 is built from 13 residues. Germline V gene data show CDR1 as SGHRS and CDR2 as YFSETQ. The CDR3 region has the DNA TGCGCCAGCAGCTTGGGTGTTTCCTATGGCTACACCTTC. Translated: CASSLGVSYGYTF.

Many counts were recorded for this clonotype. The chain is built from TRBV18 and TRBJ2-7, with D perhaps TRBD1 (6 bases). The length of the CDR3 is 12 residues. The germline V gene has CDR1 KGHSH and CDR2 LQKENI. Deletions cut 8 bases from V and 3 bases from J, with 11 bases between. This CDR3 reads CASSPRGYEQYF. In nucleotides, the CDR3 is TGTGCCAGCAGTCCCAGGGGCTACGAGCAGTACTTC.

This clonotype appeared many times. The V and J genes are TRBV19 and TRBJ2-2, with 11 bases lining up with TRBD1. The trim removed 3 bases at V and 6 bases at J, leaving 6 bases unmatched. Per germline, CDR1 LNHDA and CDR2 SQIVND (reference sequence). The CDR3 runs 16 residues. As DNA, the CDR3 is TGTGCCAGTAGTATGGATCGGGACAGGGGGTCCGGGGAGCTGTTTTTT. Protein product: CASSMDRDRGSGELFF.

Many counts were recorded for this clonotype. The CDR3 reads CSVVFYGGYTF. The CDR3 coding sequence is TGCAGCGTTGTTTTTTACGGTGGCTACACCTTC. The V gene is TRBV29-1, the J gene TRBJ1-2; D ambiguous. With 4 bases removed from V and 7 bases from J, the gap between germline ends came to 10 bases. CDR3 size: 11 residues. Germline values: CDR1 SQVTM, CDR2 ANQGSEA.

This clonotype occurred many times. The chain links TRBV7-9 to TRBJ2-7; either TRBD1 or TRBD2 may fit D (5 bases each). CDR3 length: 17 amino acids. V was cut by 3 bases and J by 3 bases, with 21 bases left in between. Germline V CDR1 and CDR2: SEHNR, FQNEAQ (reference sequence). CDR3: CASSFTSGTTFDYEQYF. In DNA, the CDR3 is TGTGCCAGCAGCTTTACGTCCGGGACGACCTTTGACTACGAGCAGTACTTC. The full variable domain, in which reference TRBV7-9 and TRBJ2-7 provide the parts outside the CDR3, is DTGVSQNPRHKITKRGQNVTFRCDPISEHNRLYWYRQTLGQGPEFLTYFQNEAQLEKSRLLSDRFSAERPKGSFSTLEIQRTEQGDSAMYLCASSFTSGTTFDYEQYFGPGTRLTVT.

This clonotype was detected many times. The genes are TRBV2 and TRBJ1-1, with 7 bases aligning to TRBD1. This CDR3 is built from 12 residues. The germline V gene encodes CDR1 SNHLY and CDR2 FYNNEI. J lost 4 bases, V lost 6 bases, and 2 bases had no gene match. The CDR3 is CASSRTGTEAFF. Written as DNA, the CDR3 is TGTGCCAGCAGCCGGACAGGCACTGAAGCTTTCTTT.

The chain joins TRBV6-2 or TRBV6-3 to TRBJ2-7, with 7 bases fitting TRBD1. V was clipped by 6 bases and J by 3 bases; unmatched bases: 5. Looked up from germline, CDR1 is MNHEY and CDR2 is SVGEGT. The CDR3 has 13 residues. The CDR3 coding sequence is TGTGCCAGCAGCCGGGACAGTATCTACGAGCAGTACTTC. This codes for CASSRDSIYEQYF.

The gene calls are TRBV20-1 and TRBJ2-7; 8 bases match TRBD1. Losses at the gene ends were 5 bases for V and 2 bases for J; bases not matched to a gene: 8. The length of the CDR3 is 14 residues. Germline CDR1 is DFQATT and CDR2 is SNEGSKA (reference sequence). As DNA, the CDR3 is TGCAGTGCTCGGGTGGACAGGGCGACCTACGAGCAGTACTTC. Translating it yields CSARVDRATYEQYF.

This clonotype was recorded at least ten times. The rearrangement links TRBV19 to TRBJ2-5; D is perhaps TRBD2 (5 bases). The germline CDR1 and CDR2 sequences are LNHDA and SQIVND (reference sequence). The CDR3 extends over 14 amino acids. Trimming took off 4 bases at V and 1 base at J, with 10 bases between the two ends. CDR3: CASSTRTLQETQYF. The CDR3 bases are TGTGCCAGTAGTACACGGACTCTCCAAGAGACCCAGTACTTC.

This clonotype occurred many times. The V and J genes are TRBV12-3 or TRBV12-4 and TRBJ2-7; D is uncertain. V was shortened by 5 bases and J by 7 bases, with 12 bases between the two germline ends. There are 12 residues in the CDR3. Written as DNA, the CDR3 is TGTGCCAGCAGTCAAGGCGGTGGGGAGCAGTACTTC. It yields the protein CASSQGGGEQYF.

As to this clonotype: A much larger clone lies a single base off, so this may be a read error. The rearrangement uses TRBV28 and TRBJ2-7; TRBD1 matches 8 bases. The CDR3 has 19 residues. The junction had 21 bases not matched to a gene; V was cut back by 4 bases and J by 4 bases. Looked up from germline, CDR1 is MDHEN and CDR2 is SYDVKM. CDR3: CASSSPSTLSGGAWYEQYF. For the CDR3, the DNA is TGTGCCAGCAGTTCCCCCTCGACCTTATCAGGGGGCGCTTGGTACGAGCAGTACTTC. Filled out from reference TRBV28 and TRBJ2-7, the complete variable domain reads DVKVTQSSRYLVKRTGEKVFLECVQDMDHENMFWYRQDPGLGLRLIYFSYDVKMKEKGDIPEGYSVSREKKERFSLILESASTNQTSMYLCASSSPSTLSGGAWYEQYFGPGTRLTVT.